The rows below give T cell receptor beta chains drawn from one sample of a study of shared clonotypes between healthy human individuals. The table came from immunoSEQ multiplex PCR; TCRdb's copy has only in-frame clones and leaves some out. The sample contains a few million clones, approximately 90% of which appear only once. Sequencing was done on a sample of naive CD4+ T cells sorted from blood. These receptors all stem from a man aged 18 to 30 in good health. CDR3s include the opening cysteine and the closing phenylalanine or tryptophan. D genes are given only for firm matches. Size values are once, few and many counts, or a class for expanded clones, and some rows have none.

j_call d_call v_call clone_size cdr3_nt cdr3_aa
TRBJ2-6 NA TRBV30 NA TGTGCCTGGAGTCCCGGGGACATATTATCTCCGGGGGCCAACGTCCTGACTTTC CAWSPGDILSPGANVLTF
TRBJ2-3 NA TRBV15 NA TGTGCCACCAGCAGAGGTCGAGCAGGGGTCCGCACAGATACGCAGTATTTT CATSRGRAGVRTDTQYF
TRBJ1-4 NA TRBV4-1 once TGCGCCAGCAGCCAAGGGATCAGGGAGGGGGAAAAACTGTTTTTT CASSQGIREGEKLFF
TRBJ1-6 NA TRBV18 few TGTGCCAGCTCACCACGGGGGGAATATTCACCCCTCCACTTT CASSPRGEYSPLHF
TRBJ2-4 NA TRBV5-1 NA TGCGCCAGCAGCTTGAGTAGCGGCGTAGCCAAAAACATTCAGTACTTC CASSLSSGVAKNIQYF
TRBJ2-5 TRBD2 TRBV5-5 NA TGTGCCAGCAGCTATGTAGCGGGGGGGCAAGAGACCCAGTACTTC CASSYVAGGQETQYF
TRBJ1-6 NA TRBV25-1 NA TGTGCCAGCAGCCGGGACCCCCCCTCGCGCCTCCACTTT CASSRDPPSRLHF
TRBJ2-7 TRBD2 TRBV9 once TGTGCCAGCAGCGCATGGGGCGGGAGAAGCGAGCAGTACTTC CASSAWGGRSEQYF
TRBJ2-7 TRBD2 TRBV6-1 once TGTGCCAGCAGTGGAGGAAGCGGGGGCTCCTACGAGCAGTACTTC CASSGGSGGSYEQYF
TRBJ1-1 NA TRBV6-5 NA TGTGCCAGCAGTTACCTACAGGGTAACACTGAAGCTTTCTTT CASSYLQGNTEAFF
TRBJ2-7 NA TRBV11-2 NA TGTGCCAGCAGCTTAGCGGGGGGCCCTTCCTACGAGCAGTACTTC CASSLAGGPSYEQYF
TRBJ2-2 TRBD1 TRBV7-9 NA TGTGCCAGCAGCCCGGACAGGGCGTCGTTTAACACCGGGGAGCTGTTTTTT CASSPDRASFNTGELFF
TRBJ2-7 NA TRBV5-1 NA TGCGCCAGCAGCTTGGGGATAGCCTACGAGCAGTACTTC CASSLGIAYEQYF
TRBJ2-2 TRBD2 TRBV7-6 NA TGTGCCAGCAGCTTACGCGGGAGGGCCGCTGCGGACACCGGGGAGCTGTTTTTT CASSLRGRAAADTGELFF
TRBJ2-3 NA TRBV2 NA TGTGCGAGCGAAGGGGGGCCAGATACTACGCAGTATTTT CASEGGPDTTQYF
TRBJ1-5 NA TRBV30 NA TGTGCCTGCAGTCCAGGAAGCAATCAGCCCCAGCATTTT CACSPGSNQPQHF
TRBJ2-1 TRBD2 TRBV6-6 NA TGTGCCAGCAGCCCAGCGGGAGTAAATGAGCAGTTCTTC CASSPAGVNEQFF
TRBJ2-7 TRBD1 TRBV11-2 NA TGTGCCAGCAGCGCCCGGACAGGGGCCTCCTACGAGCAGTACTTC CASSARTGASYEQYF
TRBJ2-3 TRBD2 TRBV7-8 NA TGTGCCAGCAGCTTAGCAGGGACTAGCGGTGATACGCAGTATTTT CASSLAGTSGDTQYF
TRBJ2-3 NA TRBV21-1 NA TGTGCTCAAGAAGGGGCAGACACAGATACGCAGTATTTT CAQEGADTDTQYF
TRBJ1-1 NA TRBV6-1 NA TGTGCCAGCAGTGTAGACTACACTGAAGCTTTCTTT CASSVDYTEAFF
TRBJ2-7 NA TRBV6-1 once TGTGCCAGCACCGGGACACTTTACGAGCAGTACTTC CASTGTLYEQYF
TRBJ2-7 TRBD1 TRBV6-5 NA TGTGCCAGCAGTTACTCCGGACAGGGCTACGAGCAGTACTTC CASSYSGQGYEQYF